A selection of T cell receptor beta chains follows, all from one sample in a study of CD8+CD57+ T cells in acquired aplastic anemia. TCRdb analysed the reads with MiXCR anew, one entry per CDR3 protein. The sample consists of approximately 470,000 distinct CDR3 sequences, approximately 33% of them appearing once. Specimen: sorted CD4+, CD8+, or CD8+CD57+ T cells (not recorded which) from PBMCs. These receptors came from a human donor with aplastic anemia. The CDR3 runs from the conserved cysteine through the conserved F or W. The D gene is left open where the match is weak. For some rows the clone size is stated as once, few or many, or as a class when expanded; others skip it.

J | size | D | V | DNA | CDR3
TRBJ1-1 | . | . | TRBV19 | TGTGCCAGATATGAGGGGGTTAAGGGCACTGAAGCTTTCTTT | CARYEGVKGTEAFF
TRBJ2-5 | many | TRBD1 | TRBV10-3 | TGTGCCATCAGTGAGTCGACAGGGGAAGAGACCCAGTACTTC | CAISESTGEETQYF
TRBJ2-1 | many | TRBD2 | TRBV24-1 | TGTGCCACCAGTGACCAGCTAGCGGGATCGTACAATGAGCAGTTCTTC | CATSDQLAGSYNEQFF
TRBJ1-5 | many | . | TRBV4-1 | TGCGCCAGCAGCCAAGATGTGGATCAGCCCCAGCATTTT | CASSQDVDQPQHF
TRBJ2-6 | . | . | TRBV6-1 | TGTGCCAGCAGTGAATTCTCATCCTCTGGGGCCAACGTCCTGACTTTC | CASSEFSSSGANVLTF
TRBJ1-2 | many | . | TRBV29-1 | TGCAGCGTTGAAGGTATACAGAGGTCTCATGGCTACACCTTC | CSVEGIQRSHGYTF
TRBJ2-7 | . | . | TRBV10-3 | TGTGCCATCAGTACCGACAGGTTCTCCTACGAGCAGTACTTC | CAISTDRFSYEQYF
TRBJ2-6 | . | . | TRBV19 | TGTGCCAGTAGCCCAGACAGCGTCCTGACTTTC | CASSPDSVLTF
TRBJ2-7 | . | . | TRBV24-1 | TGTGCCACCAGTGGGGTTACGGGTGGCGAGCAGTACTTC | CATSGVTGGEQYF
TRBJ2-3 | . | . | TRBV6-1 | TGTGCCACCACACGGCCAGGCACAGATACGCAGTATTTT | CATTRPGTDTQYF
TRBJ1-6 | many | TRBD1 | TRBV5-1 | TGCGCCAGCAGCATCCCCGGGACAGGGAATTCACCCCTCCACTTT | CASSIPGTGNSPLHF
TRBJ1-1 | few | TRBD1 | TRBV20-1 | TGCAGTGCTAGAGGGGCAAGACAGGGCTACACTGAAGCTTTCTTT | CSARGARQGYTEAFF
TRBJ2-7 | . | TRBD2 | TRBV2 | TGTGCCACGGACCTCAGCGGGGGGGCCTCCTACGAGCAGTACTTC | CATDLSGGASYEQYF
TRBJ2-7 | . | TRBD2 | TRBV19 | TGTGCCAGTACCCCGGGAGGGTGGGCCTACGAGCAGTACTTC | CASTPGGWAYEQYF
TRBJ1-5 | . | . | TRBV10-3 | TGTGCCAGCAGGTCCCGACAAGGAGGGACTGGTAGCAATCAGCCCCAGCATTTT | CASRSRQGGTGSNQPQHF
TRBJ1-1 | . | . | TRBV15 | TGTGCCACCAGCAGCGCACAGGGATTGAACACTGAAGCTTTCTTT | CATSSAQGLNTEAFF
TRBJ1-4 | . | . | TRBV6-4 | TGTGCCAGCAGTTGGGTTGGCGAAAAACTGTTTTTT | CASSWVGEKLFF
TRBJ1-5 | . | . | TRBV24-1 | TGTGCCACCAGTGCTTTGGGACAGCCCCAGCATTTT | CATSALGQPQHF
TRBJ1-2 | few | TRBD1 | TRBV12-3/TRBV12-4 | TGTGCCAGCAGTTTAGGCAGGGGACAGGGGGCGCGTGGCTACACCTTC | CASSLGRGQGARGYTF
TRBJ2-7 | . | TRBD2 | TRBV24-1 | TGTGCCACCAGTGATGGTGGGACTAGCGGCTACGAGCAGTACTTC | CATSDGGTSGYEQYF
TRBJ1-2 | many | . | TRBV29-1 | TGCAGCGTCAAAAGAAAATTGACCGAAGGCCCCTATGGCTACACCTTC | CSVKRKLTEGPYGYTF
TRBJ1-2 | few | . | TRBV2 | TGTGCCAGCTCACCCTCCGGGGCTAACTATGGCTACACCTTC | CASSPSGANYGYTF
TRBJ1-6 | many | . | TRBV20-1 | TGCAGTGCTAGAGGGACAATGGATTCACCCCTCCACTTT | CSARGTMDSPLHF
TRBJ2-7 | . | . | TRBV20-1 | TGCAGCGTAGAATTGGGGACCTACGAGCAGTACTTC | CSVELGTYEQYF
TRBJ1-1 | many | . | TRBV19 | TGTGCCAGTAGTATAGGAGGGTCCGGCACTGAAGCTTTCTTT | CASSIGGSGTEAFF
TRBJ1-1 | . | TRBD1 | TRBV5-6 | TGTGCCAGCAGCCTCAACACAGGGGATACGAACACTGAAGCTTTCTTT | CASSLNTGDTNTEAFF
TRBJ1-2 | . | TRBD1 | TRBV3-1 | TGTGCCAGCAGCCAGGAACAGGGGACGAGCGGCTACACCTTC | CASSQEQGTSGYTF
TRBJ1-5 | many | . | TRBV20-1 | TGCAGTGCTAGAGATCGACAGGCCGGGGGTCAGCCCCAGCATTTT | CSARDRQAGGQPQHF
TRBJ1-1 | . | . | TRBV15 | TGTGCCACCAGCACTACGGACCCACGTAACACTGAAGCTTTCTTT | CATSTTDPRNTEAFF
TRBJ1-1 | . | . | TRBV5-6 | TGTGCCAGCAGCTACGACAGGAGGGAAGCTTCCTTT | CASSYDRREASF
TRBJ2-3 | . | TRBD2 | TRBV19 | TGTGCCAGTAGTATTAGCGGGGACCGGGGACGTACGCAGTATTTT | CASSISGDRGRTQYF
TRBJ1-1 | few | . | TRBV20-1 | TGCAGTGCCGGAAGAGGGGGGGCGGACACTGAAGCTTTCTTT | CSAGRGGADTEAFF
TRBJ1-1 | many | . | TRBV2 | TGTGCCAGCTCTGGGGAGCCTAACACTGAAGCTTTCTTT | CASSGEPNTEAFF
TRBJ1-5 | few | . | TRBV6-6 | TGTGCCAGCAGTTACGCGGACCGTCAGCCCCAGCATTTT | CASSYADRQPQHF
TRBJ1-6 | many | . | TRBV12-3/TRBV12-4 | TGTGCCAGCAGTAGCACAGGGTCTTCACCCCTCCACTTT | CASSSTGSSPLHF
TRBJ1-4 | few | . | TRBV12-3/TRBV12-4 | TGTGCCAGCAGTTTAGCGTCGGGTAGCGATGAAAAACTGTTTTTT | CASSLASGSDEKLFF
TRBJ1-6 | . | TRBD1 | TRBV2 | TGTGCCAGCAGGGGGGGGACAGATAATTCACCCCTCCACTTT | CASRGGTDNSPLHF
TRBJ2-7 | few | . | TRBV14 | TGTGCCAGCAGCCAAGTTATTTTCGGGGAACGAGGGGAGCAGTACTTC | CASSQVIFGERGEQYF
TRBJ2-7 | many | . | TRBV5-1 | TGCGCCAGCAGCTTGGAGAACTCAGGCTACGAGCAGTACTTC | CASSLENSGYEQYF
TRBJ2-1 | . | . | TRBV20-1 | TGCAGTGTATTGGGGGGATCCTACAATGAGCAGCTCTTC | CSVLGGSYNEQLF
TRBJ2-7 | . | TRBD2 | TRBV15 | TGTGCCACCAGCACCCCCGGACTAGCGGGAGCCTACGAGCAGTACTTC | CATSTPGLAGAYEQYF
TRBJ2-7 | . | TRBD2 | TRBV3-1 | TGTGCCAGCAGCCAAGGTAGCGGGAGATCGGGCGAGCAGTACTTC | CASSQGSGRSGEQYF
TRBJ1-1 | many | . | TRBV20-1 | TGCAGTGCTAGAGGTAATACCTACACTGAAGCTTTCTTT | CSARGNTYTEAFF
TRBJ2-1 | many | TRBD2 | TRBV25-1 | TGTGCCAGCAGTGAAGGACTAGCGGGAGTCGGCGAGCAGTTCTTC | CASSEGLAGVGEQFF
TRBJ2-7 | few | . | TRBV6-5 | TGTGCCAGCAGTTACAACAGAGGTAGGGGAGCCTACGAGCAGTACTTC | CASSYNRGRGAYEQYF
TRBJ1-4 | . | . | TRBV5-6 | TGTACCAGCAGCTTGAGGGCAACTAATGAAAAACTGTTTTTT | CTSSLRATNEKLFF
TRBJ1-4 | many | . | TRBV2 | TGTGCCAGCAGGCTCATACAGGTTAAACTGTTTTTT | CASRLIQVKLFF
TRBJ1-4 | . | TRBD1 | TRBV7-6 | TGTGCCAGCAGCTTAGGGACAGGAGCAACTAATGAAAAACTGTTTTTT | CASSLGTGATNEKLFF
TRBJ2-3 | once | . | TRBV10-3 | TGTGCCATCAGTGAGTCTCTCCGGGCCGGGGACACAGATACGCAGTATTTT | CAISESLRAGDTDTQYF
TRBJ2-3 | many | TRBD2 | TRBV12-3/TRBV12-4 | TGTGCCAGCAGCACCACGGGGGGATCCACAGATACGCAGTATTTT | CASSTTGGSTDTQYF
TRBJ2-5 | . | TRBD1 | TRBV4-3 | TGCGCCAGCAGCCCCCGGGACAGGGGTCGGGAGACCCAGTACTTC | CASSPRDRGRETQYF
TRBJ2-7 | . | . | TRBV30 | TGTGCCTGGACCCGAGGGGGTACCTCCTACGAGCAGTACTTC | CAWTRGGTSYEQYF
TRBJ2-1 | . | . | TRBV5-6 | TGTGCCAGCAGCCGGTGGAGAAAATCATACAATGAGCAGTTCTTC | CASSRWRKSYNEQFF
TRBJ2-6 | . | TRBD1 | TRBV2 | TGTGCCAGCAGTGAATTAGACAGGGCTGGGGCCAACGTCCTGACTTTC | CASSELDRAGANVLTF
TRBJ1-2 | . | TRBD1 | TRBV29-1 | TGCAGCTTGGGAGGACAGGGCGTAAGTGGCTACACCTTC | CSLGGQGVSGYTF
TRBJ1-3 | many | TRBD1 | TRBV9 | TGTGCCAGCAGCGTAGCGTGGAGCAGGGGGCTCGGAAACACCATATATTTT | CASSVAWSRGLGNTIYF
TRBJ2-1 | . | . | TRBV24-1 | TGTGCCAGCTCCCTGAACAGGGGGGGGTCCTACAATGAGCAGTTCTTC | CASSLNRGGSYNEQFF
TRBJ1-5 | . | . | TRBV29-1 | TGCAGCCAAGACAGAAGCGGTATTTCGGGGCGAAATCAGCCCCAGCATTTT | CSQDRSGISGRNQPQHF
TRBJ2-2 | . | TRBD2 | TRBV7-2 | TGTGCCAGCAGCGGCGGGGGTAGCGGGGAGCTGTTTTTT | CASSGGGSGELFF
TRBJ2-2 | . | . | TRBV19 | TGTGCCAGTAGTCTGGGTGCTGCGACCGGGGAGCTGTTTTTT | CASSLGAATGELFF